This T cell receptor beta chain was captured in a study of T cell repertoires in cytomegalovirus infection. Study-wide results and limits: In two of eight donors, the top clonotype was HLA-C-restricted CMV-specific. Based on cumulative public TCR beta family frequency, carriers of CMV plus the relevant HLA were identified.

This clonotype was counted at least ten times. What it recognizes is unknown. TCRdb re-called the reads with MiXCR, one entry per CDR3 protein. In the table there are around 500,000 distinct CDR3 sequences, 42% of which are singletons. The CDR3 is 14 amino acids. With 5 bases removed from V and 5 bases from J, the gap between germline ends came to 15 bases. Germline CDR1 reads SGHTA; CDR2 reads FQGNSA. V usage is TRBV7-2 and J usage is TRBJ1-2; D gene unclear. Source: cultured PBMCs, taken from culture after CMV antigen stimulation. The receptor comes from a human donor in good health (CMV status not recorded). Some clones in this sample may be carry-over from other donors' samples. CDR3 protein: CASSQDRGLYGYTF. CDR3 coding DNA: TGTGCCAGCAGCCAAGACCGAGGTCTTTATGGCTACACCTTC.